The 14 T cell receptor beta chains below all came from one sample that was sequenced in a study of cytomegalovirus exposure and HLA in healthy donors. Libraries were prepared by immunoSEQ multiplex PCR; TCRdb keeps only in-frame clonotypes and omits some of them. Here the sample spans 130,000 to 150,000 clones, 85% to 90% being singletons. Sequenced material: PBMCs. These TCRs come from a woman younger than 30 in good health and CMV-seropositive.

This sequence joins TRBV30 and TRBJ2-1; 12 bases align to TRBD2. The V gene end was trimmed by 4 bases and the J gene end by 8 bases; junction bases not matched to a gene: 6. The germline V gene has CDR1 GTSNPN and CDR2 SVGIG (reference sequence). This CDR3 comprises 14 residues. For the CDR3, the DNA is TGTGCCTGGACCCTAGCGGGGGGGCCCGATGAGCAGTTCTTC. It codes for CAWTLAGGPDEQFF.

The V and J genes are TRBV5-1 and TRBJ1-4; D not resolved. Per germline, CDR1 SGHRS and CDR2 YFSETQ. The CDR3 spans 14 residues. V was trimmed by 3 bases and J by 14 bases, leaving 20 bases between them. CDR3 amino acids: CASSWSSLEERLFF. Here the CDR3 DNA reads TGCGCCAGCAGCTGGAGTAGCCTAGAGGAAAGGCTGTTTTTT. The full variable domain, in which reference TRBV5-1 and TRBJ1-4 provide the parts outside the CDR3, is KAGVTQTPRYLIKTRGQQVTLSCSPISGHRSVSWYQQTPGQGLQFLFEYFSETQRNKGNFPGRFSGRQFSNSRSEMNVSTLELGDSALYLCASSWSSLEERLFFGSGTQLSVL.

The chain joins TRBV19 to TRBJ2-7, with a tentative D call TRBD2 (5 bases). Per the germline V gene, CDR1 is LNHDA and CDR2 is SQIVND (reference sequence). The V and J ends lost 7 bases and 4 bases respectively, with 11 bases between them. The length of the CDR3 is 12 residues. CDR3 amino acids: CASNDRGYEQYF. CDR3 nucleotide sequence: TGTGCCAGTAACGACCGGGGATACGAGCAGTACTTC.

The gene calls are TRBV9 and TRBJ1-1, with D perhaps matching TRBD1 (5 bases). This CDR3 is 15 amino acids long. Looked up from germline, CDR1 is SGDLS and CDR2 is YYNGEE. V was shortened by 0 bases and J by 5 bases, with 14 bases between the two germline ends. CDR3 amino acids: CASSVAEGPGTEAFF. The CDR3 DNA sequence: TGTGCCAGCAGCGTAGCGGAGGGGCCCGGTACTGAAGCTTTCTTT.

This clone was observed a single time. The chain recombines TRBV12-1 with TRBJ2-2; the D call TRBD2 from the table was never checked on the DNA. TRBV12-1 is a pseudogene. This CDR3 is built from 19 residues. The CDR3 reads CASSPPLAGGPTNTGELFF. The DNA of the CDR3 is TGTGCCAGCAGCCCCCCCCTAGCGGGGGGGCCTACGAACACCGGGGAGCTGTTTTTT.

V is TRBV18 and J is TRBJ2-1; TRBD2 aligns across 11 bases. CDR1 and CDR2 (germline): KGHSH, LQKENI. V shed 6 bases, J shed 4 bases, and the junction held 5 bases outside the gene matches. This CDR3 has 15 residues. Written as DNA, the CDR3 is TGTGCCAGCTCGTCGGGACTAGCGGCTTACAATGAGCAGTTCTTC. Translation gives CASSSGLAAYNEQFF.

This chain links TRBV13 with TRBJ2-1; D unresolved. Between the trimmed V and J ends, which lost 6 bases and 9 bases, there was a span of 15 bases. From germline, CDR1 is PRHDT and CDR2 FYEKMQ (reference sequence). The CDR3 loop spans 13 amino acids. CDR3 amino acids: CASSLNSLSEQFF. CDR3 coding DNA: TGTGCCAGCAGTCTCAATAGCCTTTCTGAGCAGTTCTTC.

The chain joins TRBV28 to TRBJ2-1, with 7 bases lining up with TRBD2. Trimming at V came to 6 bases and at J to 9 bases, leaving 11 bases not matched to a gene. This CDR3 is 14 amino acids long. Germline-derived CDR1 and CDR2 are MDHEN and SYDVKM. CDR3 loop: CASSPRRLAVEQFF. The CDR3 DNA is TGTGCCAGCAGCCCAAGGAGGCTAGCGGTTGAGCAGTTCTTC.

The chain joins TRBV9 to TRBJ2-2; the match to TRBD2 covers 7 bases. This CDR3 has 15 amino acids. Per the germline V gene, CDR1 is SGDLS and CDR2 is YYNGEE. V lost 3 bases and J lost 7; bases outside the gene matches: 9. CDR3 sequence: CASSARREVIGELFF. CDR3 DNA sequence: TGTGCCAGCAGCGCCCGACGGGAGGTAATCGGGGAGCTGTTTTTT.

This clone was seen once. CDR3 loop: CASSWGQGAYEQYF. The CDR3 bases are TGTGCCAGCAGCTGGGGACAGGGGGCCTACGAGCAGTACTTC. The chain recombines TRBV6-6 with TRBJ2-7; 11 bases line up with TRBD1. Germline values: CDR1 MNHNY, CDR2 SVGAGI (reference sequence). This CDR3 has 14 residues. The V segment lost 6 bases and the J segment 2 bases; nucleotides outside the gene matches: 3.

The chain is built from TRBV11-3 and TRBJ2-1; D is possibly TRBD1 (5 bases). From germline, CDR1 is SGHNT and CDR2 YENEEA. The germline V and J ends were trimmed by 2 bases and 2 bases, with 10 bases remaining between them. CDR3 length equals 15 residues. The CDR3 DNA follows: TGTGCCAGCAGCTTAAGGCAGGGCCCCTACAATGAGCAGTTCTTC. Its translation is CASSLRQGPYNEQFF.

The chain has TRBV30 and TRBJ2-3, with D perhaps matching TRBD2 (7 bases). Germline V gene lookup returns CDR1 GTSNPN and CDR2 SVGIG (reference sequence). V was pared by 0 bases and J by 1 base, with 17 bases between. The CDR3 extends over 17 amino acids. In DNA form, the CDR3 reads TGTGCCTGGAGTGTTGGATCCGGGGGGCCCGGCACAGATACGCAGTATTTT. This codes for CAWSVGSGGPGTDTQYF.

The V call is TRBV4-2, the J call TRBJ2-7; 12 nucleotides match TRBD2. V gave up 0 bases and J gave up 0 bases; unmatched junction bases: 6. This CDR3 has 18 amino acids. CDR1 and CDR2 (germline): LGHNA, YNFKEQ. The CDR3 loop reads CASSQETSGGMSSYEQYF. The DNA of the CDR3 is TGTGCCAGCAGCCAAGAAACTAGCGGGGGGATGAGCTCCTACGAGCAGTACTTC.

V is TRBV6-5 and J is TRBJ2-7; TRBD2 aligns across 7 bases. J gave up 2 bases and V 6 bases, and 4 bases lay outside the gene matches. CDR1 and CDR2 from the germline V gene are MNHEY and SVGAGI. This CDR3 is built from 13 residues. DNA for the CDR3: TGTGCCAGCAGCCGCGGGAGAGCCTACGAGCAGTACTTC. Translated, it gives CASSRGRAYEQYF.